A single sample is the source of the 20 T cell receptor beta chains below, sequenced in a study of control samples from healthy donors and cancer patients. Only in-frame clones appear in the TCRdb table, and some are missing; sequencing was by immunoSEQ multiplex PCR. The data show roughly 55,000 clones, approximately 95% seen once. Sequenced input: blood. All receptors derive from a woman younger than 35 in good health.

CDR3 region: CASSVTGSNTEAFF. The DNA of the CDR3 is TGCGCCAGCAGCGTCACAGGGTCGAACACTGAAGCTTTCTTT. The rearrangement uses TRBV5-1 and TRBJ1-1, with D tentatively TRBD1 (6 bases). V gave up 4 bases and J gave up 1 base, with 11 bases separating them. The CDR3 length is 14 residues. Germline assignment: CDR1 SGHRS and CDR2 YFSETQ. The entire variable domain, with the rest obtained from reference TRBV5-1 and TRBJ1-1, is as follows: KAGVTQTPRYLIKTRGQQVTLSCSPISGHRSVSWYQQTPGQGLQFLFEYFSETQRNKGNFPGRFSGRQFSNSRSEMNVSTLELGDSALYLCASSVTGSNTEAFFGQGTRLTVV.

This chain joins TRBV6-5 and TRBJ1-6; 7 bases agree with TRBD1. Per the germline V gene, CDR1 is MNHEY and CDR2 is SVGAGI. This CDR3 contains 15 residues. V was pared by 5 bases and J by 10 bases, with 11 bases of the junction left unmatched. This CDR3 is CASSRLITGESPLHF. The DNA for the CDR3 is TGTGCCAGCAGTCGTCTGATCACAGGGGAATCACCCCTCCACTTT.

The rearrangement uses TRBV5-6 and TRBJ1-4, with D unclear. The V gene lost 2 bases and the J gene lost 7 bases, with 9 bases spanning the gap. The CDR3 loop spans 13 amino acids. Germline CDR1 and CDR2: SGHDT and YYEEEE. CDR3 coding DNA: TGTGCCAGCAGCTTACACATGGGTGAAAAACTGTTTTTT. This codes for CASSLHMGEKLFF.

The CDR3 is CASNEIAGGTGELFF. DNA for the CDR3: TGTGCCAGCAATGAGATAGCAGGGGGGACCGGGGAGCTGTTTTTT. The chain is built from TRBV2 and TRBJ2-2; TRBD1 might be the D (7 bases). This CDR3 is built from 15 residues. CDR1 is SNHLY, CDR2 FYNNEI, per germline. The V gene lost 7 bases and the J gene lost 5 bases, with 17 bases spanning the gap.

CDR3 residues: CASSMGDRGNYGYTF. The CDR3 nucleotides read TGTGCCAGTAGTATGGGGGACAGGGGTAACTATGGCTACACCTTC. The chain joins TRBV19 to TRBJ1-2; 10 nucleotides line up with TRBD1. Per germline, CDR1 LNHDA and CDR2 SQIVND (reference sequence). CDR3 size: 15 residues. With V trimmed by 3 bases and J by 1 base, 2 bases remained unmatched.

V is TRBV7-9 and J is TRBJ2-1; tentatively, D is TRBD1 (6 bases). The CDR3 is 13 amino acids. The V gene lost 5 bases and the J gene lost 11 bases, with 16 bases spanning the gap. Germline V gene sequence: CDR1 SEHNR, CDR2 FQNEAQ (reference sequence). The CDR3 protein is CASSPAGTGKQFF. CDR3 DNA: TGTGCCAGCAGCCCCGCTGGCACAGGGAAGCAGTTCTTC.

The genes are TRBV6-5 and TRBJ1-2; D unresolved. Trimming cost V 7 bases and J 2 bases, with 5 bases left between them. The CDR3 has 11 residues. Germline lookup yields CDR1 MNHEY and CDR2 SVGAGI. The CDR3 region is CASKGNYGYTF. The CDR3 bases are TGTGCCAGCAAAGGCAACTATGGCTACACCTTC.

J is TRBJ1-2 and V is TRBV2, with 7 nucleotides matching TRBD1. Germline values: CDR1 SNHLY, CDR2 FYNNEI. The length of the CDR3 is 15 residues. Unmatched junction bases numbered 12, after V lost 7 bases and J lost 4 bases. CDR3 sequence reads: CASTTLAGTVYGYTF. The CDR3, as DNA: TGTGCCAGCACTACTCTAGCGGGGACAGTCTATGGCTACACCTTC.

This chain joins TRBV11-2 and TRBJ2-3; D is unclear. The CDR3 covers 15 residues. Germline assignment: CDR1 SGHAT and CDR2 FQNNGV. V was cut by 5 bases and J by 1 base, with 13 bases left in between. CDR3 coding DNA: TGTGCCAGCAGCCTCGACTCGGCAGGCACAGATACGCAGTATTTT. This sequence encodes CASSLDSAGTDTQYF.

This chain uses TRBV19 with TRBJ1-1, with a tentative D call TRBD1 (5 bases). V was clipped by 3 bases and J by 11 bases, with 16 bases between them. The length of the CDR3 is 13 residues. Germline CDR1 reads LNHDA; CDR2 reads SQIVND (reference sequence). As DNA, the CDR3 is TGTGCCAGTAGTATGGTCCTCAGGGCGGAGGCTTTCTTT. Encoded protein: CASSMVLRAEAFF.

The rearrangement joins TRBV5-4 to TRBJ1-1, with no clear D. V shed 4 bases and J shed 7 bases, with 14 bases lying between them. The CDR3 runs to 13 residues. Germline lookup yields CDR1 SGHNT and CDR2 YYREEE (reference sequence). This chain's CDR3 is CASSPDPRREAFF. CDR3 coding DNA: TGTGCCAGCAGCCCGGACCCCCGGCGTGAAGCTTTCTTT.

The rearrangement links TRBV7-2 to TRBJ2-3; 10 bases are shared with TRBD2. The ends lost 6 bases at V and 4 bases at J; junction bases unmatched: 7. CDR3 size: 15 residues. Germline CDR1 SGHTA, CDR2 FQGNSA. CDR3 bases: TGTGCCAGCAGGTATAGCGGGGGGTGGCCAGATACGCAGTATTTT. Amino acid sequence: CASRYSGGWPDTQYF. Supplemented by reference TRBV7-2 and TRBJ2-3, the full variable domain reads GAGVSQSPSNKVTEKGKDVELRCDPISGHTALYWYRQSLGQGLEFLIYFQGNSAPDKSGLPSDRFSAERTGGSVSTLTIQRTQQEDSAVYLCASRYSGGWPDTQYFGPGTRLTVL.

The J gene is TRBJ1-2, the V gene TRBV18, with a weak D call TRBD1 (5 bases). The ends were cut back, 3 bases at V and 6 bases at J, with 20 bases in the middle. The germline V gene encodes CDR1 KGHSH and CDR2 LQKENI. This CDR3 contains 16 residues. CDR3 DNA sequence: TGTGCCAGCTCACCCCTGATGGGGCCCGTCGGGGATGGCTACACCTTC. This gives the protein CASSPLMGPVGDGYTF. The full variable domain, its missing parts supplied by reference TRBV18 and TRBJ1-2, is NAGVMQNPRHLVRRRGQEARLRCSPMKGHSHVYWYRQLPEEGLKFMVYLQKENIIDESGMPKERFSAEFPKEGPSILRIQQVVRGDSAAYFCASSPLMGPVGDGYTFGSGTRLTVV.

The V gene is TRBV4-3, the J gene TRBJ1-1, with no clear D. CDR3 length: 16 residues. The V and J ends lost 2 bases and 0 bases respectively, with 13 bases between them. Looked up from germline, CDR1 is LGHNA and CDR2 is YSLEER. In DNA, the CDR3 is TGCGCCAGCAGCCAATATTCGACGGGGTTGAACACTGAAGCTTTCTTT. The encoded protein is CASSQYSTGLNTEAFF.

The chain employs TRBV5-1 and TRBJ1-3; D gene uncertain. Trimming pared 1 base from V and 5 bases from J, leaving 10 bases between. CDR3 length equals 14 residues. Germline loops: CDR1 SGHRS, CDR2 YFSETQ. CDR3 residues: CASSLYGPRNTIYF. The DNA for the CDR3 is TGCGCCAGCAGCTTGTATGGGCCTCGAAACACCATATATTTT.

The genes are TRBV3-1 (or the pseudogene TRBV3-2) and TRBJ1-2, with D possibly TRBD1 on 5 matching bases. Germline CDR1 is LGHDT and CDR2 is YNNKEL (reference sequence). V was cut by 5 bases and J by 6 bases, with 16 bases left in between. The CDR3 runs to 14 residues. The CDR3 loop reads CASSEQVASDGYTF. CDR3 nucleotides: TGTGCCAGCAGCGAACAGGTTGCCTCCGATGGCTACACCTTC.

In its sample, this clone was seen once. CDR3 in amino acids: CASSDYSYNSPLHF. In DNA form, the CDR3 reads TGTGCCAGCTCCGACTACTCCTATAATTCACCCCTCCACTTT. The chain is built from TRBV19 and TRBJ1-6; D unclear. The CDR3 consists of 14 residues. V lost 9 bases and J lost 0, with 9 bases in between. CDR1 LNHDA and CDR2 SQIVND come from the germline V gene (reference sequence).

The chain carries TRBV6-1 and TRBJ1-4; no clear D. Trimming removed 0 bases at V and 2 bases at J, with 7 bases between. CDR1 and CDR2 (germline): MNHNS, SASEGT. The CDR3 extends over 15 amino acids. CDR3 in amino acids: CASSEAAGTNEKLFF. CDR3 in DNA: TGTGCCAGCAGTGAAGCTGCGGGGACTAATGAAAAACTGTTTTTT.

This chain links TRBV9 with TRBJ2-3; maybe TRBD1 (7 bases). Trimming stripped 0 bases from V and 2 bases from J, with 16 bases between. The CDR3 extends over 17 amino acids. The V gene's germline CDR1 is SGDLS and CDR2 YYNGEE. In DNA form, the CDR3 reads TGTGCCAGCAGCGTAGGGCAGGGGGGAATGGACACAGATACGCAGTATTTT. It yields the protein CASSVGQGGMDTDTQYF.

V usage is TRBV12-3 or TRBV12-4 and J usage is TRBJ2-1; 9 nucleotides match TRBD1. The trim removed 5 bases at V and 6 bases at J, leaving 2 bases unmatched. The CDR3 totals 13 residues. CDR3: CASSLDRGNEQFF. The CDR3 coding sequence is TGTGCCAGCAGTCTGGACAGGGGCAATGAGCAGTTCTTC.